This T cell receptor beta chain was profiled in a study of ipilimumab plus nivolumab after autologous stem cell transplantation (dated by TCRdb to about 2021). Looking at the study overall: The median number of doses that trial patients received was a few for ipilimumab and 7 to 9 for nivolumab. Patients with high-risk diffuse large B cell lymphoma, mature T cell lymphoma, or multiple myeloma undergoing autologous transplant were enrolled in the trial. The intent-to-treat population of the trial was made up of under 40 patients. General study outcomes and caveats: The authors stated that profiles of the T cell receptor repertoire, regulatory T cell phenotype and gut microbiota provided a biologic rationale for studying this approach further. The authors concluded that combined checkpoint inhibition appeared tolerable when used as consolidation after transplant.

Checkpoint therapy began 14 to 28 days after autologous transplant, with ipilimumab given at 1 mg/kg intravenously on day 1 of selected weeks. Nivolumab was administered at 3 mg/kg intravenously on day 1 of weeks 1, 4, 7, 10, and every two weeks through week 26. This was a Phase Ib clinical trial that tested ipilimumab plus nivolumab, given as combined checkpoint inhibition, for consolidation following autologous stem cell transplantation. Its CDR3 holds 16 amino acids, cysteine through phenylalanine. Only the CDR3 portion is preserved as DNA: 48 bases, with reading frame beginning at the first base. Trimmed from V: 9 bases; trimmed from J: 0 bases; junction bases lacking a gene match: 8. From the germline V gene (reference sequence), CDR1 is LNHDA and CDR2 is SQIVND. The protocol used for the library was the immunoSEQ multiplex PCR assay. The table was pulled from immuneACCESS by TCRdb, which kept in-frame rearrangements only. Such tables lose some clones; where checked, under half of the loss comes from unresolved V genes, and the rest has no known cause. The table for this sample lists more than 13,000 clones; roughly 74% of them were counted only once. The top ten hold 8% to 13% of the sample.

In its sample, this clone was seen once. The antigen it recognizes is unknown. Per-nucleotide qualities are absent, and no much larger clonotype sits a single base away. The sequence joins TRBV19 to TRBJ1-6, and 7 junctional nucleotides match TRBD1. Here the sequenced sample was PBMCs, taken in a trial of ipilimumab plus nivolumab as post-transplant consolidation. This receptor was identified in a male donor with primary mediastinal lymphoma. The sequenced DNA: TGTGCCAGCAAGCCACAGGGGAGCTCCTATAATTCACCCCTCCACTTT. The encoded protein is CASKPQGSSYNSPLHF.